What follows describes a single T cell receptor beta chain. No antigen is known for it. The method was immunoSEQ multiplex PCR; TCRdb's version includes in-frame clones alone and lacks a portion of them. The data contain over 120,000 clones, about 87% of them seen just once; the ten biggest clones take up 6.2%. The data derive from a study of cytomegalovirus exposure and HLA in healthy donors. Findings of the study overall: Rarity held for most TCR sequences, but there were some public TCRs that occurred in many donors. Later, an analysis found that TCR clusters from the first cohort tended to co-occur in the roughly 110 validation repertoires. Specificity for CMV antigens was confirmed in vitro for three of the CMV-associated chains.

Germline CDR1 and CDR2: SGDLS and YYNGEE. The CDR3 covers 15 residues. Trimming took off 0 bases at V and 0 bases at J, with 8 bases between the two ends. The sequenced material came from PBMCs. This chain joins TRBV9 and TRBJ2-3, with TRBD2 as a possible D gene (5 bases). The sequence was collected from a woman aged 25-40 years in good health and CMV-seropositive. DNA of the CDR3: TGTGCCAGCAGCGTAGTTACGGGAAGCACAGATACGCAGTATTTT. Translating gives CASSVVTGSTDTQYF.